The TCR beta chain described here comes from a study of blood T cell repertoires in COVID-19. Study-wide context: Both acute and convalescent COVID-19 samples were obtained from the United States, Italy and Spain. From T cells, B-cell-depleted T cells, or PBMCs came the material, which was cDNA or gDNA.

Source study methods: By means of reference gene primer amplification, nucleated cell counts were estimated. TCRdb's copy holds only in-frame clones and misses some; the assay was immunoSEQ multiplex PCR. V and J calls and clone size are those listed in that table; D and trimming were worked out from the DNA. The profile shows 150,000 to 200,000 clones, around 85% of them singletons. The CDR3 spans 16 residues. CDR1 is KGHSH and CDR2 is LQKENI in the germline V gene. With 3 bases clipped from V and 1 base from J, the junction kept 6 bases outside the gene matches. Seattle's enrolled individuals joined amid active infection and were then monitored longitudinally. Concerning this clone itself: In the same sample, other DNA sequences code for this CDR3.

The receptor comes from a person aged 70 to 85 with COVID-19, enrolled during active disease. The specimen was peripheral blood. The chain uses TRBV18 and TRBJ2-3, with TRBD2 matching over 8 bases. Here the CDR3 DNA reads TGTGCCAGCTCACCGGGAAGCGGGGGTGGCACAGATACGCAGTATTTT. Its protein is CASSPGSGGGTDTQYF.